Following are 19 T cell receptor beta chains from one sample sequenced in a study of blood T cell repertoires in COVID-19. TCRdb keeps only in-frame clones here, not all; method: immunoSEQ multiplex PCR. The sample holds 72,000 or so clones, around nine tenths seen once. Sequenced sample: peripheral blood. These receptors all come from a woman aged 60-75 years with acute or convalescent COVID-19.

This chain connects TRBV6-5 to TRBJ1-2; perhaps TRBD1 as D (6 bases). Germline CDR1 is MNHEY and CDR2 is SVGAGI. The CDR3 contains 13 residues. Trimming took 5 bases from V and 6 from J, leaving 13 bases between them. The CDR3 protein is CASSRGQQDGYTF. As DNA, the CDR3 is TGTGCCAGCAGTCGCGGACAGCAGGATGGCTACACCTTC.

The V and J genes are TRBV11-3 and TRBJ2-5; no definite D call. Germline V gene lookup returns CDR1 SGHNT and CDR2 YENEEA. The length of the CDR3 is 12 residues. Trimming removed 0 bases at V and 6 bases at J, with 5 bases between. CDR3 loop: CASSLDRKTQYF. The CDR3 DNA reads as TGTGCCAGCAGCTTAGACAGAAAGACCCAGTACTTC.

V gene TRBV25-1 combines with J gene TRBJ1-1; 9 bases fit TRBD1. V trimming: 3 bases; J trimming: 3 bases; junction bases outside the gene matches: 5. Per germline, CDR1 MGHDK and CDR2 SYGVNS. The CDR3 sequence is 15 residues long. DNA for the CDR3: TGTGCCAGCAGTGAGGACAGGGGAGTTCACACTGAAGCTTTCTTT. Protein: CASSEDRGVHTEAFF.

The chain combines TRBV7-2 with TRBJ1-4; weak D call: TRBD1 (6 bases). The length of the CDR3 is 14 residues. V dropped 2 bases and J dropped 8 bases, with 12 bases sitting between them. Germline CDR1 reads SGHTA; CDR2 reads FQGNSA. CDR3 loop: CASSLSRGREKLFF. CDR3 bases: TGTGCCAGCAGCTTATCCAGGGGTCGGGAAAAACTGTTTTTT.

The chain joins TRBV5-1 to TRBJ2-7; 10 positions match TRBD2. CDR3 size: 16 residues. V was pared by 3 bases and J by 2 bases, with 8 bases of the junction left unmatched. Germline V CDR1 and CDR2: SGHRS, YFSETQ. CDR3 sequence reads: CASSSASGGLTYEQYF. The CDR3 nucleotides are TGCGCCAGCAGCTCGGCTAGCGGGGGACTTACCTACGAGCAGTACTTC.

V and J are TRBV24-1 and TRBJ2-1; perhaps TRBD1 as D (6 bases). CDR3 length: 16 amino acids. The germline CDR1 and CDR2 sequences are KGHDR and SFDVKD. Trimming pared 2 bases from V and 5 bases from J, leaving 15 bases between. This chain's CDR3 is CATSDSGAGVNNEQFF. DNA for the CDR3: TGTGCCACCAGTGATTCCGGGGCAGGGGTCAACAATGAGCAGTTCTTC.

The chain links TRBV3-1 (or the pseudogene TRBV3-2) to TRBJ1-1; D ambiguous. CDR3 length equals 13 residues. V was shortened by 2 bases and J by 3 bases, with 7 bases between the two germline ends. Germline V gives CDR1 LGHDT, CDR2 YNNKEL (reference sequence). This chain's CDR3 is CASSQMRDTEAFF. In nucleotides, the CDR3 is TGTGCCAGCAGCCAAATGAGGGACACTGAAGCTTTCTTT.

The CDR3 coding sequence is TGTGCCAGCAGTTCGGGGGGGGTTGGCTACACCTTC. It specifies CASSSGGVGYTF. The chain has TRBV28 and TRBJ1-2, with D perhaps TRBD1 (5 bases). This CDR3 spans 12 amino acids. Germline V gene data show CDR1 as MDHEN and CDR2 as SYDVKM. Trimming removed 4 bases from V and 7 bases from J, with 10 bases in between.

The V and J genes are TRBV5-4 and TRBJ2-2, with a tentative D call TRBD2 (6 bases). V lost 0 bases and J lost 1, with 10 bases in between. CDR3 length: 16 residues. The germline gives CDR1 SGHNT, CDR2 YYREEE (reference sequence). CDR3 sequence reads: CASSLVRGLNTGELFF. The CDR3 nucleotides are TGTGCCAGCAGCTTGGTCCGGGGACTGAACACCGGGGAGCTGTTTTTT.

The chain employs TRBV5-4 and TRBJ2-7, with 8 bases fitting TRBD1. The CDR3 extends over 15 amino acids. Looked up from germline, CDR1 is SGHNT and CDR2 is YYREEE (reference sequence). J gave up 7 bases and V 0 bases, and 9 bases lay outside the gene matches. The CDR3 reads CASSLDIQGAREQYF. CDR3 DNA sequence: TGTGCCAGCAGCTTGGATATCCAGGGGGCGCGGGAGCAGTACTTC.

The chain combines TRBV3-1 (or the pseudogene TRBV3-2) with TRBJ2-1; TRBD2 aligns across 9 bases. The CDR3 extends over 15 amino acids. Germline V gene sequence: CDR1 LGHDT, CDR2 YNNKEL (reference sequence). The junction had 4 bases not matched to a gene; V was cut back by 6 bases and J by 1 base. The CDR3 reads CASSERGASYNEQFF. CDR3 in DNA: TGTGCCAGCAGTGAGCGGGGGGCTTCCTACAATGAGCAGTTCTTC.

The rearrangement uses TRBV7-2 and TRBJ2-7; 7 nucleotides align to TRBD1. The CDR3 runs 15 residues. Germline V gene data show CDR1 as SGHTA and CDR2 as FQGNSA. The V gene end was trimmed by 5 bases and the J gene end by 1 base; junction bases not matched to a gene: 8. The CDR3 coding sequence is TGTGCCAGCAGCCCAACAGGGGATTCGTCCTACGAGCAGTACTTC. It is translated as CASSPTGDSSYEQYF.

The genes are TRBV6-4 and TRBJ2-1, with 13 bases lining up with TRBD2. V gave up 10 bases and J gave up 2 bases; unmatched junction bases: 14. Germline V gives CDR1 MRHNA, CDR2 SNTAGT. CDR3 length: 18 residues. The CDR3 here is CATPTSGGASRPYNEQFF. CDR3 DNA: TGTGCCACCCCAACTAGCGGGGGGGCATCGAGACCCTACAATGAGCAGTTCTTC.

The chain links TRBV3-1 (or the pseudogene TRBV3-2) to TRBJ2-1, with 7 bases matching TRBD1. Germline CDR1 LGHDT, CDR2 YNNKEL (reference sequence). V shed 0 bases, J shed 7 bases, and the junction held 9 bases outside the gene matches. The length of the CDR3 is 16 residues. CDR3: CASSQDHRTGRNEQFF. CDR3 in DNA: TGTGCCAGCAGCCAAGATCACCGGACAGGTCGGAATGAGCAGTTCTTC.

The gene calls are TRBV30 and TRBJ1-1; tentatively, D is TRBD1 (6 bases). Germline V gene lookup returns CDR1 GTSNPN and CDR2 SVGIG (reference sequence). The CDR3 sequence is 13 residues long. With 2 bases removed from V and 3 bases from J, the gap between germline ends came to 10 bases. The DNA for the CDR3 is TGTGCCTGGAGTACACAGGGATACACTGAAGCTTTCTTT. This gives the protein CAWSTQGYTEAFF.

The chain joins TRBV27 to TRBJ2-7, with a weak D call TRBD1 (6 bases). Germline lookup yields CDR1 MNHEY and CDR2 SMNVEV (reference sequence). The CDR3 has 13 amino acids. Trimming pared 2 bases from V and 4 bases from J, leaving 9 bases between. The CDR3 DNA reads as TGTGCCAGCAGTTTAAACAGGGCGTACGAGCAGTACTTC. It translates to CASSLNRAYEQYF.

This clone occurred once. This rearrangement joins TRBV5-8 to TRBJ1-5; a possible D gene is TRBD1 (6 bases). The CDR3 consists of 16 residues. V dropped 4 bases and J dropped 1 base, with 15 bases sitting between them. Germline V lookup: CDR1 SGHTS, CDR2 YDEGEE. The CDR3 DNA is TGTGCCAGCAGCGAGCAGCTACAGGGAAGCAATCAGCCCCAGCATTTT. The encoded protein is CASSEQLQGSNQPQHF.

This chain uses TRBV5-1 with TRBJ1-2; D is undetermined. CDR3 length: 14 amino acids. Germline V CDR1 and CDR2: SGHRS, YFSETQ. The germline V and J ends were trimmed by 4 bases and 2 bases, with 12 bases remaining between them. The CDR3 sequence: CASSPQRLNYGYTF. The CDR3 bases are TGCGCCAGCAGCCCCCAGCGGCTCAACTATGGCTACACCTTC.

V gene TRBV13 combines with J gene TRBJ1-3; D is undetermined. V was shortened by 0 bases and J by 1 base, with 10 bases between the two germline ends. Germline CDR1 is PRHDT and CDR2 is FYEKMQ (reference sequence). The CDR3 totals 16 residues. CDR3: CASSLGRSLSGNTIYF. The CDR3 coding sequence is TGTGCCAGCAGCTTAGGACGGAGCCTATCTGGAAACACCATATATTTT. The whole variable domain, filled in from reference TRBV13 and TRBJ1-3, reads AAGVIQSPRHLIKEKRETATLKCYPIPRHDTVYWYQQGPGQDPQFLISFYEKMQSDKGSIPDRFSAQQFSDYHSELNMSSLELGDSALYFCASSLGRSLSGNTIYFGEGSWLTVV.